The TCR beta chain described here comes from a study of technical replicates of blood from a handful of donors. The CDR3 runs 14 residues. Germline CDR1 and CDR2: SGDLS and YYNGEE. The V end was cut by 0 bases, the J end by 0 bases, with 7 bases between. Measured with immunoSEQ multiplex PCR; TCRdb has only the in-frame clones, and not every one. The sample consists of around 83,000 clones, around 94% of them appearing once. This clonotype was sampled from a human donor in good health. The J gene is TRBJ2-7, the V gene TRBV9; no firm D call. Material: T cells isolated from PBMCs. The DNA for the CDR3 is TGTGCCAGCAGCGTAGGATCTAGCTCCTACGAGCAGTACTTC. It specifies CASSVGSSSYEQYF.